Listed below are T cell receptor beta chains from one sample, sequenced in a study of blood T cell repertoires in COVID-19. Generated by immunoSEQ multiplex PCR, the TCRdb table keeps only in-frame clones and is missing some. In the table there are about 93,000 clones, approximately 80% of which are singletons. Sequencing used peripheral blood. The receptors come from a human donor in a cohort sampled during active COVID-19. Each CDR3 is given with its conserved first and last residue. Each record gives: D gene, V gene, J gene, CDR3 length, CDR3 protein. The D gene is left open where the match is weak.

.	TRBV19	TRBJ2-2	17	CASSTDRQAKLTGELFF
TRBD1	TRBV6-5	TRBJ2-1	13	CASGQGVGDEQFF
.	TRBV4-2	TRBJ2-7	16	CASSQATDSVTYEQYF
.	TRBV6-1	TRBJ1-1	19	CASSEDRWAAIGRNTEAFF
TRBD2	TRBV15	TRBJ2-6	19	CATSREGHQVPPGANVLTF
TRBD1	TRBV6-5	TRBJ1-2	15	CASSFDRGGLYGYTF
TRBD1	TRBV27	TRBJ1-2	16	CASSYGQGASVDGYTF
TRBD1	TRBV10-1	TRBJ2-1	12	CAGDRGYNEQFF
TRBD1	TRBV19	TRBJ1-4	11	CASRTGKKLFF
TRBD2	TRBV27	TRBJ2-7	13	CASSLTGGYEQYF
.	TRBV29-1	TRBJ2-3	14	CSVEGGLVTDTQYF
TRBD2	TRBV19	TRBJ2-1	15	CASRPGTSGYNEQFF
.	TRBV2	TRBJ2-3	15	CASSARGGGTDTQYF
TRBD2	TRBV7-8	TRBJ2-2	16	CASTRTSGYNTGELFF
TRBD1	TRBV7-3	TRBJ2-7	15	CASSLRGQGDYEQYF
.	TRBV7-8	TRBJ1-2	14	CASSLERQLYGYTF
.	TRBV2	TRBJ2-5	16	CASAEGGTGGQETQYF
TRBD2	TRBV7-2	TRBJ2-7	15	CASSLSASGYYEQYF
.	TRBV19	TRBJ2-3	17	CASSMSGVGRSTDTQYF
TRBD2	TRBV6-4	TRBJ2-1	15	CASSFSGSVIGEQFF
TRBD1	TRBV29-1	TRBJ1-2	14	CSVEGTGSNYGYTF
.	TRBV30	TRBJ1-6	14	CAWTGGGVYSPLHF
.	TRBV7-6	TRBJ2-7	15	CASSLVAGSSYEQYF
TRBD1	TRBV2	TRBJ2-2	13	CASSSQGTGELFF
.	TRBV6-5	TRBJ2-6	14	CASPEGAGANVLTF
TRBD2	TRBV3-1/TRBV3-2	TRBJ2-5	16	CASSTGLTGRRETQYF
TRBD2	TRBV5-1	TRBJ2-5	15	CASSPPGLAVKTQYF
TRBD1	TRBV29-1	TRBJ2-7	15	CSVVNSLGQTYEQYF
TRBD2	TRBV4-2	TRBJ2-1	16	CASSQVGRGGRNEQFF
.	TRBV14	TRBJ2-1	12	CASSRQDYEQFF
TRBD2	TRBV18	TRBJ2-1	15	CASSEGLAGLNEQFF
TRBD2	TRBV5-1	TRBJ2-7	15	CASSLLAGAAYEQYF
.	TRBV5-8	TRBJ1-6	12	CASSSTGSPLHF
.	TRBV10-3	TRBJ2-1	11	CAISESVEQFF
.	TRBV6-1	TRBJ1-3	12	CASSEGGHTIYF
.	TRBV19	TRBJ2-5	14	CASSSQTAQETQYF
.	TRBV27	TRBJ2-4	13	CASSPPSKNIQYF
.	TRBV28	TRBJ2-1	15	CASIQPGTNYNEQFF
.	TRBV29-1	TRBJ2-1	14	CSVGGPQLGNEQFF
TRBD1	TRBV10-1	TRBJ1-3	13	CASRIRTGRHIYF
.	TRBV19	TRBJ1-4	13	CASSIEEGKKLFF
TRBD1	TRBV5-8	TRBJ2-7	15	CASTLPRTGSYEQYF
TRBD1	TRBV6-5	TRBJ2-7	15	CASSYSNRGSYEQYF
.	TRBV27	TRBJ2-1	16	CASSLSIRSSYNEQFF
.	TRBV3-1/TRBV3-2	TRBJ2-7	13	CASSQDQGNEQYF